A selection of T cell receptor beta chains follows, all from one sample in a study of patients and donors after allogeneic stem cell transplantation. Via MiXCR, TCRdb re-called the RT-PCR reads, giving one row per CDR3 protein. The table lists about 200,000 distinct CDR3 sequences, 41% of them singletons. Sequenced input: blood, either unsorted or a sorted T cell fraction (not recorded which). The receptors derive from a human donor who was either an allogeneic HSCT recipient or a stem cell or donor lymphocyte infusion donor (not recorded which). It is not recorded whose cells these are; they may come from a transplant donor. The CDR3 runs from the conserved cysteine through the conserved F or W. The D gene is left open where the match is weak. Part of the rows lack a size; the others show once, few, many or a class for expanded clones.

clone_size: once
v_call: TRBV11-1
j_call: TRBJ2-4
d_call: .
cdr3_aa: CASSAQRRDKNIQYF
cdr3_nt: TGTGCCAGCAGCGCACAGAGGAGGGACAAAAACATTCAGTACTTC

clone_size: .
v_call: TRBV29-1
j_call: TRBJ1-1
d_call: .
cdr3_aa: CSVDGSGTEAFF
cdr3_nt: TGCAGCGTTGATGGCTCGGGAACTGAAGCTTTCTTT

clone_size: .
v_call: TRBV12-3/TRBV12-4
j_call: TRBJ1-1
d_call: .
cdr3_aa: CASSVQGPYTEAFF
cdr3_nt: TGTGCCAGCAGCGTACAGGGCCCTTACACTGAAGCTTTCTTT

clone_size: .
v_call: TRBV28
j_call: TRBJ1-5
d_call: .
cdr3_aa: CASQDSSNQPQHF
cdr3_nt: TGTGCCAGCCAGGACAGTAGCAATCAGCCCCAGCATTTT

clone_size: few
v_call: TRBV29-1
j_call: TRBJ2-7
d_call: .
cdr3_aa: CSVGWGSYEQYF
cdr3_nt: TGCAGCGTTGGATGGGGTTCGTACGAGCAGTACTTC

clone_size: .
v_call: TRBV6-2/TRBV6-3
j_call: TRBJ1-2
d_call: .
cdr3_aa: CASSRNLVGGNYGYTF
cdr3_nt: TGTGCCAGCAGTCGAAACCTGGTCGGGGGCAACTATGGCTACACCTTC

clone_size: few
v_call: TRBV12-3/TRBV12-4
j_call: TRBJ1-2
d_call: .
cdr3_aa: CASSLGLHGYTF
cdr3_nt: TGTGCCAGCAGTTTAGGGTTACATGGCTACACCTTC

clone_size: .
v_call: TRBV7-8
j_call: TRBJ1-5
d_call: TRBD1
cdr3_aa: CASSSMDRGGNQPQHF
cdr3_nt: TGTGCCAGCAGCTCAATGGACAGGGGAGGAAATCAGCCCCAGCATTTT

clone_size: .
v_call: TRBV9
j_call: TRBJ1-6
d_call: .
cdr3_aa: CASSVAGIDSPLHF
cdr3_nt: TGTGCCAGCAGCGTTGCAGGGATTGATTCACCCCTCCACTTT

clone_size: .
v_call: TRBV12-3/TRBV12-4
j_call: TRBJ1-2
d_call: .
cdr3_aa: CASSSPPGLTRDNYGYTF
cdr3_nt: TGTGCCAGCAGTTCCCCTCCGGGACTGACCCGAGACAACTATGGCTACACCTTC

clone_size: .
v_call: TRBV4-3
j_call: TRBJ2-3
d_call: .
cdr3_aa: CASSQDQGVWTDTQYF
cdr3_nt: TGCGCCAGCAGCCAAGATCAAGGGGTCTGGACAGATACGCAGTATTTT

clone_size: few
v_call: TRBV29-1
j_call: TRBJ1-1
d_call: TRBD1
cdr3_aa: CSVGPQGGNTEAFF
cdr3_nt: TGCAGCGTTGGGCCTCAGGGGGGGAACACTGAAGCTTTCTTT

clone_size: .
v_call: TRBV30
j_call: TRBJ1-2
d_call: .
cdr3_aa: CAWSRTGYGYTF
cdr3_nt: TGTGCCTGGAGTAGGACTGGCTATGGCTACACCTTC

clone_size: .
v_call: TRBV29-1
j_call: TRBJ2-7
d_call: .
cdr3_aa: CSARDTLTYEQYF
cdr3_nt: TGCAGCGCCCGGGACACCCTAACATACGAGCAGTACTTC